The 9 T cell receptor beta chains given below trace back to one sample, sequenced in a study of cytomegalovirus exposure and HLA in healthy donors. The data were produced by immunoSEQ multiplex PCR, yet TCRdb's version contains in-frame clones alone and is incomplete. The sample contains fewer than 200,000 clones, about nine tenths of which appear only once. Sequenced input: PBMCs. The origin of the receptors is a man aged 30 to 45 in good health and CMV-seropositive.

This clone was counted between two and nine times. The chain employs TRBV7-6 and TRBJ2-3; no clear D gene. The germline gives CDR1 SGHVS, CDR2 FNYEAQ. The CDR3 is 15 amino acids. V was cut by 1 base and J by 0 bases, with 8 bases left in between. The CDR3 sequence: CASSLGSPSTDTQYF. CDR3 sequence (DNA): TGTGCCAGCAGCTTAGGGTCCCCTAGCACAGATACGCAGTATTTT.

As concerns this clone: Other nucleotide sequences in the sample specify the same CDR3. V gene TRBV29-1 combines with J gene TRBJ1-2, with 7 bases lining up with TRBD1. This CDR3 has 12 amino acids. Germline assignment: CDR1 SQVTM and CDR2 ANQGSEA. The V gene end was trimmed by 1 base and the J gene end by 7 bases; junction bases not matched to a gene: 3. The DNA for the CDR3 is TGCAGCGTTGAAGGACAGGGCGGTGGCTACACCTTC. It specifies CSVEGQGGGYTF.

V usage is TRBV7-3 and J usage is TRBJ2-7; D remains ambiguous. In germline, CDR1 is SGHTA, CDR2 FQGTGA. The CDR3 is 13 residues long. Between the trimmed V and J ends, which lost 0 bases and 6 bases, there was a span of 9 bases. CDR3 region: CASSLTGSREQYF. CDR3 bases: TGTGCCAGCAGCTTAACGGGTAGCCGCGAGCAGTACTTC.

This clone was found a few times. This chain links TRBV5-1 with TRBJ2-2, with D perhaps TRBD1 (7 bases). V was clipped by 3 bases and J by 4 bases, with 13 bases between them. Per germline, CDR1 SGHRS and CDR2 YFSETQ. The CDR3 loop spans 15 amino acids. CDR3 residues: CASSWGDRATGELFF. The CDR3 DNA sequence: TGCGCCAGCAGCTGGGGGGACAGAGCCACCGGGGAGCTGTTTTTT.

The rearrangement uses TRBV6-6 and TRBJ1-2; D remains ambiguous. Trimming shortened V by 8 bases and J by 2 bases, and 12 bases separated the two germline ends. The CDR3 is 13 amino acids. Germline loops: CDR1 MNHNY, CDR2 SVGAGI (reference sequence). The CDR3 is CASASAENYGYTF. The CDR3 coding sequence is TGTGCCAGCGCTTCGGCAGAGAACTATGGCTACACCTTC.

V and J are TRBV2 and TRBJ1-5; tentative D call: TRBD1 (5 bases). Germline CDR1 reads SNHLY; CDR2 reads FYNNEI. The V end lost 5 bases, the J end lost 6 bases, and 11 bases lay between the germline ends. CDR3 size: 13 residues. CDR3 sequence (DNA): TGTGCCAGCAGTCCGGGACCATCTCAGCCCCAGCATTTT. Translation gives CASSPGPSQPQHF.

J is TRBJ1-3 and V is TRBV7-7, with D perhaps matching TRBD1 (6 bases). CDR3 length: 13 amino acids. CDR1 and CDR2 (germline): SSHAT, FNYEAQ (reference sequence). DNA for the CDR3: TGTGCTAGCGGCGGGGGCTTCGGAGACACCATATATTTT. Translation gives CASGGGFGDTIYF.

The rearrangement links TRBV19 to TRBJ2-3, with TRBD2 matching 7 bases. Per the germline V gene, CDR1 is LNHDA and CDR2 is SQIVND (reference sequence). There are 17 residues in the CDR3. The V segment lost 5 bases and the J segment 1 base; nucleotides outside the gene matches: 12. Here the CDR3 reads CASSPRTLGGGTDTQYF. The CDR3 DNA reads TGTGCCAGTAGTCCCCGGACACTGGGAGGGGGCACAGATACGCAGTATTTT.

The genes are TRBV6-5 and TRBJ2-6; the match to TRBD2 covers 7 bases. V trimming: 8 bases; J trimming: 1 base; junction bases outside the gene matches: 2. This CDR3 comprises 14 residues. CDR1 is MNHEY, CDR2 SVGAGI, per germline. CDR3 coding DNA: TGTGCCAGCTGGGAGGGGTCTGGGGCCAACGTCCTGACTTTC. Translated: CASWEGSGANVLTF.